The text below deals with one T cell receptor (beta chain). Its antigen is undetermined. The data are from a study of T cell responses to AZD1222 COVID-19 vaccine. V lost 4 bases, J lost 1 base, and 8 bases stayed unmatched. Germline V gives CDR1 MNHEY, CDR2 SMNVEV (reference sequence). The CDR3 covers 16 residues. Generated by immunoSEQ multiplex PCR, the TCRdb table keeps only in-frame clones and is missing some. The table records 95,000 to 130,000 clones, more than 85% of them present only once. Study conclusions and caveats: Donors skewed white British and female; clonal diversity was possibly underestimated.

The material sequenced was peripheral blood, taken on day 0 of AZD1222 vaccination. This clonotype originated in an adult in good health. J is TRBJ1-2 and V is TRBV27; 8 bases match TRBD1. The CDR3 here is CASSSSRDRNNYGYTF. The CDR3 nucleotides are TGTGCCAGCAGTTCCTCCCGGGACAGGAATAACTATGGCTACACCTTC.